This T cell receptor (beta chain) was profiled in a study of T cell repertoires and HLA-DP antigens. Study-level background: Alloreactive CD4+ T cells targeted HLA-DP on transduced HeLa.

V dropped 1 base and J dropped 4 bases, with 12 bases sitting between them. The CDR3 length is 14 residues. Germline loops: CDR1 SGHRS, CDR2 YFSETQ. On this clone: What it binds is not known.

Clones were read by immunoSEQ multiplex PCR, and TCRdb kept only the in-frame ones, dropping some. The table has approximately 86,000 clones, approximately 86% seen once. The TCR originated in a man aged 50-60 years in good health and CMV-seronegative. Sequencing used CD4+ T cells from PBMCs. The chain uses TRBV5-1 and TRBJ2-7; a possible D gene is TRBD1 (6 bases). CDR3 protein: CASSLLGAQYEQYF. The CDR3 region has the DNA TGCGCCAGCAGCTTGCTGGGGGCGCAGTACGAGCAGTACTTC. Full variable domain (outside the CDR3, taken from reference TRBV5-1 and TRBJ2-7): KAGVTQTPRYLIKTRGQQVTLSCSPISGHRSVSWYQQTPGQGLQFLFEYFSETQRNKGNFPGRFSGRQFSNSRSEMNVSTLELGDSALYLCASSLLGAQYEQYFGPGTRLTVT.